The 25 T cell receptor beta chains in this list originate from one sample, sequenced in a study of T cell repertoires in cytomegalovirus infection. MiXCR, run by TCRdb on the reads, gives a single entry per CDR3 protein. The sample records around 300,000 distinct CDR3 sequences, about 26% being singletons. Sequenced: PBMCs. The receptor set was obtained from a human donor in good health (CMV status not recorded). Some clones in this sample may be carry-over from other donors' samples.

This clonotype was recorded at least ten times. The chain combines TRBV7-2 with TRBJ2-7; TRBD2 agrees at 16 bases. Germline V lookup: CDR1 SGHTA, CDR2 FQGNSA. The CDR3 is made up of 20 amino acids. V was pared by 1 base and J by 2 bases, with 11 bases of the junction left unmatched. This CDR3 is CASSLVPLGLAGGPAYEQYF. CDR3 nucleotide sequence: TGTGCCAGCAGCTTAGTGCCGTTGGGACTAGCGGGAGGGCCCGCCTACGAGCAGTACTTC. The complete variable domain, with remaining parts taken from reference TRBV7-2 and TRBJ2-7, reads GAGVSQSPSNKVTEKGKDVELRCDPISGHTALYWYRQSLGQGLEFLIYFQGNSAPDKSGLPSDRFSAERTGGSVSTLTIQRTQQEDSAVYLCASSLVPLGLAGGPAYEQYFGPGTRLTVT.

The CDR3 bases are TGCAGCGTTGAAGGCACACAGGGAGGCCACACTGAAGCTTTCTTT. Encoded protein: CSVEGTQGGHTEAFF. V is TRBV29-1 and J is TRBJ1-1; D is perhaps TRBD1 (6 bases). The V gene lost 1 base and the J gene lost 3 bases, with 15 bases spanning the gap. Germline lookup yields CDR1 SQVTM and CDR2 ANQGSEA. This CDR3 contains 15 residues.

In this sample, this clonotype turned up many times. This chain connects TRBV29-1 to TRBJ1-2; maybe TRBD1 (6 bases). The CDR3 spans 15 residues. Per the germline V gene, CDR1 is SQVTM and CDR2 is ANQGSEA. V was pared by 0 bases and J by 7 bases, with 18 bases between. For the CDR3, the DNA is TGCAGCGTTGAAGAAAATGAGGGGGACGGGGGTGGCTACACCTTC. Protein product: CSVEENEGDGGGYTF.

The J gene is TRBJ2-7, the V gene TRBV27; TRBD1 matches at 9 bases. V dropped 2 bases and J dropped 2; count of bases not matched to a gene: 4. Germline V gene data show CDR1 as MNHEY and CDR2 as SMNVEV (reference sequence). CDR3 size: 15 residues. The DNA for the CDR3 is TGTGCCAGCAGTTTAACGGGACAGGGTACCTACGAGCAGTACTTC. Encoded protein: CASSLTGQGTYEQYF.

CDR3 region: CASSPGHQGEQYF. As DNA, the CDR3 is TGTGCCAGCAGCCCGGGACATCAGGGAGAGCAGTACTTC. J is TRBJ2-7 and V is TRBV28; D is possibly TRBD1 (6 bases). Germline CDR1 MDHEN, CDR2 SYDVKM. The V and J ends lost 6 bases and 7 bases respectively, with 16 bases between them. The CDR3 consists of 13 residues.

The CDR3 nucleotides are TGTGCCAGTAGAACGGACAGGGCAACCGATACGCAGTATTTT. Its translation: CASRTDRATDTQYF. The gene calls are TRBV19 and TRBJ2-3, with 8 bases lining up with TRBD1. With V trimmed by 6 bases and J by 6 bases, 8 bases remained unmatched. Germline values: CDR1 LNHDA, CDR2 SQIVND (reference sequence). CDR3 length equals 14 residues.

About this clonotype: A much larger clonotype is one base distant, so this may be a read error. V usage is TRBV11-2 and J usage is TRBJ2-7, with TRBD1 identical over 8 bases. Trimming took 5 bases from V and 3 from J; bases not matched to a gene: 3. The CDR3 contains 13 residues. Germline CDR1 reads SGHAT; CDR2 reads FQNNGV. CDR3 nucleotides: TGTGCCAGCAGCGCGGGACAGGACTACGAGCAGTACTTC. Encoded protein: CASSAGQDYEQYF.

This clonotype has ten or more counts. J is TRBJ1-2 and V is TRBV7-9, with TRBD1 as a possible D gene (6 bases). Trimming took off 3 bases at V and 7 bases at J, with 18 bases between the two ends. The CDR3 has 15 amino acids. The germline CDR1 and CDR2 sequences are SEHNR and FQNEAQ (reference sequence). The CDR3 loop is CASSLGSQGRGGYTF. The CDR3 DNA follows: TGTGCCAGCAGCTTGGGATCTCAGGGGCGCGGTGGCTACACCTTC. Using reference TRBV7-9 and TRBJ1-2 for the parts outside the CDR3, the full variable domain is DTGVSQNPRHKITKRGQNVTFRCDPISEHNRLYWYRQTLGQGPEFLTYFQNEAQLEKSRLLSDRFSAERPKGSFSTLEIQRTEQGDSAMYLCASSLGSQGRGGYTFGSGTRLTVV.

CDR3 nucleotide sequence: TGTGCCAGTAGTATAGATCGAAGTTCTGACACTGAAGCTTTCTTT. Translated, it gives CASSIDRSSDTEAFF. The chain uses TRBV19 and TRBJ1-1; D is undetermined. The CDR3 is made up of 15 amino acids. Germline V gene sequence: CDR1 LNHDA, CDR2 SQIVND (reference sequence). Trimming left V 0 bases short and J 3 bases short, with 11 bases between.

This clonotype was counted between two and nine times. The rearrangement uses TRBV15 and TRBJ2-7; D gene uncertain. Germline CDR1 is LNHNV and CDR2 is YYDKDF (reference sequence). The V and J ends lost 4 bases and 2 bases respectively, with 9 bases between them. The CDR3 runs to 13 residues. For the CDR3, the DNA is TGTGCCACCAGCAATCGGCTAACCTACGAGCAGTACTTC. Protein sequence: CATSNRLTYEQYF.

The gene calls are TRBV30 and TRBJ2-2; possibly TRBD1 for D (5 bases). CDR1 and CDR2 from the germline V gene are GTSNPN and SVGIG (reference sequence). Trimming left V 2 bases short and J 4 bases short, with 17 bases between. The CDR3 is made up of 16 amino acids. CDR3 nucleotide sequence: TGTGCCTGGAGTCCCCCGCGGACACCCGCCACCGGGGAGCTGTTTTTT. It is translated as CAWSPPRTPATGELFF.

CDR3 sequence: CAIRAGTGGAYNEQFF. In DNA, the CDR3 is TGTGCCATCAGGGCCGGGACAGGGGGAGCCTACAATGAGCAGTTCTTC. The chain links TRBV10-3 to TRBJ2-1, with 11 bases matching TRBD1. The germline V gene has CDR1 ENHRY and CDR2 SYGVKD. The CDR3 is 16 residues long. Trimming cost V 6 bases and J 2 bases; bases outside gene matches: 6.

The chain recombines TRBV20-1 with TRBJ1-5; D is undetermined. CDR1 and CDR2 from the germline V gene are DFQATT and SNEGSKA (reference sequence). V lost 2 bases, J lost 4 bases, and 9 bases lay in between. The CDR3 runs 13 residues. The CDR3 here is CSARPGWNQPQHF. The CDR3 DNA reads TGCAGTGCTAGACCGGGGTGGAATCAGCCCCAGCATTTT.

The chain carries TRBV20-1 and TRBJ2-5, with TRBD2 matching over 8 bases. V dropped 3 bases and J dropped 7; count of bases not matched to a gene: 10. Germline CDR1 reads DFQATT; CDR2 reads SNEGSKA (reference sequence). The CDR3 extends over 14 amino acids. CDR3 DNA: TGCAGTGCTAGTCCCCGCGTTAGCGGGACGACCCAGTACTTC. As protein: CSASPRVSGTTQYF.

This clonotype occurred a few times. This rearrangement joins TRBV7-2 to TRBJ2-7; 9 bases align to TRBD2. J lost 3 bases, V lost 1 base, and 4 bases had no gene match. Germline CDR1 SGHTA, CDR2 FQGNSA. There are 15 residues in the CDR3. The CDR3 region is CASSLGTSDLYEQYF. CDR3 sequence (DNA): TGTGCCAGCAGCTTAGGGACTAGCGATCTCTACGAGCAGTACTTC.

This clonotype has a count of ten or more. The rearrangement uses TRBV28 and TRBJ1-6; D is perhaps TRBD1 (6 bases). V dropped 5 bases and J dropped 10 bases, with 18 bases sitting between them. Per germline, CDR1 MDHEN and CDR2 SYDVKM. The CDR3 runs to 15 residues. CDR3 DNA: TGTGCCAGCAGTACCCCCGGCGGGGGGCGGTCACCCCTCCACTTT. This codes for CASSTPGGGRSPLHF.

In its sample, this clonotype was seen a few times. The J gene is TRBJ1-2, the V gene TRBV15; TRBD1 is a possible D gene (5 bases). The V end lost 3 bases, the J end lost 2 bases, and 10 bases lay between the germline ends. The germline CDR1 and CDR2 sequences are LNHNV and YYDKDF (reference sequence). The length of the CDR3 is 14 residues. In DNA form, the CDR3 reads TGTGCCACCAGCAGGGACACTCCCAACTATGGCTACACCTTC. Protein product: CATSRDTPNYGYTF.

This clonotype came up a few times. The chain uses TRBV5-5 and TRBJ2-5; no reliable D call. V lost 6 bases, J lost 1 base, and 7 bases lay in between. CDR3 length: 12 residues. Germline-derived CDR1 and CDR2 are SGHKS and YYEKEE (reference sequence). CDR3 region: CASKGSQETQYF. CDR3 nucleotide sequence: TGTGCCAGCAAGGGCTCCCAAGAGACCCAGTACTTC. Combining the CDR3 with reference TRBV5-5 and TRBJ2-5 gives the whole variable domain DAGVTQSPTHLIKTRGQQVTLRCSPISGHKSVSWYQQVLGQGPQFIFQYYEKEERGRGNFPDRFSARQFPNYSSELNVNALLLGDSALYLCASKGSQETQYFGPGTRLLVL.

The rearrangement joins TRBV29-1 to TRBJ2-7, with D possibly matching TRBD2 (5 bases). The CDR3 spans 13 residues. In germline, CDR1 is SQVTM, CDR2 ANQGSEA. The V gene lost 0 bases and the J gene lost 3 bases, with 9 bases spanning the gap. CDR3 protein: CSVEEMGVYEQYF. The CDR3 region has the DNA TGCAGCGTTGAAGAGATGGGAGTCTACGAGCAGTACTTC.

V is TRBV7-2 and J is TRBJ1-1; D unresolved. With 2 bases removed from V and 7 bases from J, the gap between germline ends came to 5 bases. Germline loops: CDR1 SGHTA, CDR2 FQGNSA. This CDR3 comprises 11 residues. CDR3 residues: CASSLSREAFF. In DNA, the CDR3 is TGTGCCAGCAGCTTATCGCGTGAAGCTTTCTTT.

This clonotype has more than one count but fewer than ten. This sequence joins TRBV24-1 and TRBJ2-7; perhaps TRBD1 as D (6 bases). Trimming stripped 5 bases from V and 0 bases from J, with 10 bases between. CDR1 is KGHDR and CDR2 is SFDVKD in the germline V gene. This CDR3 comprises 14 residues. The CDR3 region is CATSGRGGSYEQYF. The DNA for the CDR3 is TGTGCCACCAGTGGAAGAGGGGGCTCCTACGAGCAGTACTTC.

This clonotype has just a few counts. V usage is TRBV12-3 or TRBV12-4 and J usage is TRBJ2-7; no clear D gene. V lost 6 bases to trimming and J lost 4 bases, with 7 bases between them. This CDR3 spans 11 amino acids. The chain's CDR3 is CASSRKYEQYF. The CDR3 DNA follows: TGTGCCAGCAGCAGAAAATACGAGCAGTACTTC.

The rearrangement joins TRBV28 to TRBJ2-7; 10 nucleotides match TRBD1. Germline V CDR1 and CDR2: MDHEN, SYDVKM. V shed 5 bases, J shed 6 bases, and the junction held 13 bases outside the gene matches. The CDR3 spans 16 residues. For the CDR3, the DNA is TGTGCCAGCAGTCCCATGCTCTCCGGGACAGGGGTCGAGCAGTACTTC. It is translated as CASSPMLSGTGVEQYF. Variable domain in full (rest from reference TRBV28 and TRBJ2-7): DVKVTQSSRYLVKRTGEKVFLECVQDMDHENMFWYRQDPGLGLRLIYFSYDVKMKEKGDIPEGYSVSREKKERFSLILESASTNQTSMYLCASSPMLSGTGVEQYFGPGTRLTVT.

The chain uses TRBV7-2 and TRBJ2-2, with unresolved D. CDR1 and CDR2 (germline): SGHTA, FQGNSA. The CDR3 sequence is 15 residues long. Between the trimmed V and J ends, which lost 2 bases and 2 bases, there was a span of 9 bases. This CDR3 is CASSLMAANTGELFF. Here the CDR3 DNA reads TGTGCCAGCAGCTTAATGGCAGCCAACACCGGGGAGCTGTTTTTT.

At least ten counts were recorded for this clonotype. The chain combines TRBV11-2 with TRBJ2-3; D is unclear. The V gene's germline CDR1 is SGHAT and CDR2 FQNNGV. The CDR3 sequence is 15 residues long. V shed 0 bases and J shed 0 bases, with 7 bases lying between them. CDR3: CASSLESGSTDTQYF. In DNA form, the CDR3 reads TGTGCCAGCAGCTTAGAATCGGGCAGCACAGATACGCAGTATTTT.